The 5 T cell receptor beta chains reported below all come from one sample, sequenced in a study of cytomegalovirus exposure and HLA in healthy donors. The primer mix had 60 Vbeta and 13 Jbeta primers. Libraries were prepared by immunoSEQ multiplex PCR; TCRdb keeps only in-frame clonotypes and omits some of them. The repertoire holds some 140,000 clones, with around 80% as singletons. The sample taken for sequencing was PBMCs. The receptors shown here come from a man in his thirties or forties in good health and CMV-seropositive.

The rearrangement links TRBV15 to TRBJ1-6, with TRBD1 matching 7 bases. With V trimmed by 6 bases and J by 10 bases, 12 bases remained unmatched. This CDR3 comprises 15 residues. The germline V gene has CDR1 LNHNV and CDR2 YYDKDF (reference sequence). CDR3 in DNA: TGTGCCACCAGTGGAGGCGGCAGGGGGAGCTCACCCCTCCACTTT. The encoded protein is CATSGGGRGSSPLHF.

V usage is TRBV12-5 and J usage is TRBJ1-6; 8 bases are shared with TRBD1. V shed 6 bases, J shed 10 bases, and the junction held 8 bases outside the gene matches. The CDR3 spans 14 residues. Germline-derived CDR1 and CDR2 are LGHNT and FRNRAP. Here the CDR3 DNA reads TGTGCTAGTGGCCAACAGGGGGGTGGCTCACCCCTCCACTTT. Protein: CASGQQGGGSPLHF.

The chain combines TRBV7-9 with TRBJ2-1; 7 bases line up with TRBD1. With 1 base clipped from V and 8 bases from J, the junction kept 11 bases outside the gene matches. CDR1 is SEHNR and CDR2 is FQNEAQ in the germline V gene (reference sequence). This CDR3 region has 16 residues. The CDR3 DNA reads TGTGCCAGCAGCTTAGTCTCTGGACAGGTGAGGGATGAGCAGTTCTTC. Translated: CASSLVSGQVRDEQFF.

This clone appeared once. This CDR3 reads CASSSVGLETQYF. The CDR3 DNA is TGTGCCAGCAGCTCGGTGGGCTTAGAGACCCAGTACTTC. The genes are TRBV7-2 and TRBJ2-5; no reliable D call. Per the germline V gene, CDR1 is SGHTA and CDR2 is FQGNSA. The length of the CDR3 is 13 residues. Trimming took 4 bases from V and 4 from J, leaving 10 bases between them.

V and J are TRBV7-2 and TRBJ2-5; D might be TRBD2 (6 bases). Germline V CDR1 and CDR2: SGHTA, FQGNSA. The CDR3 covers 13 residues. Trimming left V 3 bases short and J 3 bases short, with 8 bases between. The CDR3 here is CASSFGGKETQYF. The CDR3 region has the DNA TGTGCCAGCAGCTTCGGCGGGAAAGAGACCCAGTACTTC. The full variable domain, with the rest looked up from reference TRBV7-2 and TRBJ2-5, is GAGVSQSPSNKVTEKGKDVELRCDPISGHTALYWYRQSLGQGLEFLIYFQGNSAPDKSGLPSDRFSAERTGGSVSTLTIQRTQQEDSAVYLCASSFGGKETQYFGPGTRLLVL.